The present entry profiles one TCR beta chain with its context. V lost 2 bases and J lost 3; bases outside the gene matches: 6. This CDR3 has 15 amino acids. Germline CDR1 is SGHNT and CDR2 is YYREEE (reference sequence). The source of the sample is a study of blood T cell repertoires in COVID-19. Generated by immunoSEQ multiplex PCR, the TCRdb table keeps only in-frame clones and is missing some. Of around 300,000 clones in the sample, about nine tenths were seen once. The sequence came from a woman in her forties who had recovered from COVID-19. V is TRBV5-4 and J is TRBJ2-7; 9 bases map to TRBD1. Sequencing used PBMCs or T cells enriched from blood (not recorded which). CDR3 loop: CASSFNTGQGYEQYF. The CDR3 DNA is TGTGCCAGCAGCTTCAATACGGGACAGGGCTACGAGCAGTACTTC.